In its sample, the clone carrying this T cell receptor (beta chain) is large. Its specificity is not known. Germline-derived CDR1 and CDR2 are SGHNT and YENEEA. V shed 1 base, J shed 1 base, and the junction held 8 bases outside the gene matches. This CDR3 contains 18 residues. The data were obtained in a study of T cells in localized non-small cell lung cancer. General study findings and limits: Of the tissues analyzed, uninvolved adjacent lung showed maximal T cell clonality, greater than tumor. A single tumor region was sequenced, leaving heterogeneity possible. There were a median roughly 54 of the top 100 tumor clones appearing in adjacent lung. Overall survival was longer when the density of T cells in the blood was higher.

Clones were sequenced by immunoSEQ multiplex PCR, and TCRdb holds only the in-frame ones, with some missing. Of some 2,000 clones in the sample, around 22% were seen once. J is TRBJ2-3 and V is TRBV11-3; 10 positions match TRBD2. The sequence came from a woman aged 35-75 years with stage I squamous cell lung carcinoma. The specimen comprised lung tumor tissue, sampled before any cancer treatment. As DNA, the CDR3 is TGTGCCAGCAGCTTAGTGGTAGCGGGAGGTGGGGGCACAGATACGCAGTATTTT. Protein product: CASSLVVAGGGGTDTQYF.